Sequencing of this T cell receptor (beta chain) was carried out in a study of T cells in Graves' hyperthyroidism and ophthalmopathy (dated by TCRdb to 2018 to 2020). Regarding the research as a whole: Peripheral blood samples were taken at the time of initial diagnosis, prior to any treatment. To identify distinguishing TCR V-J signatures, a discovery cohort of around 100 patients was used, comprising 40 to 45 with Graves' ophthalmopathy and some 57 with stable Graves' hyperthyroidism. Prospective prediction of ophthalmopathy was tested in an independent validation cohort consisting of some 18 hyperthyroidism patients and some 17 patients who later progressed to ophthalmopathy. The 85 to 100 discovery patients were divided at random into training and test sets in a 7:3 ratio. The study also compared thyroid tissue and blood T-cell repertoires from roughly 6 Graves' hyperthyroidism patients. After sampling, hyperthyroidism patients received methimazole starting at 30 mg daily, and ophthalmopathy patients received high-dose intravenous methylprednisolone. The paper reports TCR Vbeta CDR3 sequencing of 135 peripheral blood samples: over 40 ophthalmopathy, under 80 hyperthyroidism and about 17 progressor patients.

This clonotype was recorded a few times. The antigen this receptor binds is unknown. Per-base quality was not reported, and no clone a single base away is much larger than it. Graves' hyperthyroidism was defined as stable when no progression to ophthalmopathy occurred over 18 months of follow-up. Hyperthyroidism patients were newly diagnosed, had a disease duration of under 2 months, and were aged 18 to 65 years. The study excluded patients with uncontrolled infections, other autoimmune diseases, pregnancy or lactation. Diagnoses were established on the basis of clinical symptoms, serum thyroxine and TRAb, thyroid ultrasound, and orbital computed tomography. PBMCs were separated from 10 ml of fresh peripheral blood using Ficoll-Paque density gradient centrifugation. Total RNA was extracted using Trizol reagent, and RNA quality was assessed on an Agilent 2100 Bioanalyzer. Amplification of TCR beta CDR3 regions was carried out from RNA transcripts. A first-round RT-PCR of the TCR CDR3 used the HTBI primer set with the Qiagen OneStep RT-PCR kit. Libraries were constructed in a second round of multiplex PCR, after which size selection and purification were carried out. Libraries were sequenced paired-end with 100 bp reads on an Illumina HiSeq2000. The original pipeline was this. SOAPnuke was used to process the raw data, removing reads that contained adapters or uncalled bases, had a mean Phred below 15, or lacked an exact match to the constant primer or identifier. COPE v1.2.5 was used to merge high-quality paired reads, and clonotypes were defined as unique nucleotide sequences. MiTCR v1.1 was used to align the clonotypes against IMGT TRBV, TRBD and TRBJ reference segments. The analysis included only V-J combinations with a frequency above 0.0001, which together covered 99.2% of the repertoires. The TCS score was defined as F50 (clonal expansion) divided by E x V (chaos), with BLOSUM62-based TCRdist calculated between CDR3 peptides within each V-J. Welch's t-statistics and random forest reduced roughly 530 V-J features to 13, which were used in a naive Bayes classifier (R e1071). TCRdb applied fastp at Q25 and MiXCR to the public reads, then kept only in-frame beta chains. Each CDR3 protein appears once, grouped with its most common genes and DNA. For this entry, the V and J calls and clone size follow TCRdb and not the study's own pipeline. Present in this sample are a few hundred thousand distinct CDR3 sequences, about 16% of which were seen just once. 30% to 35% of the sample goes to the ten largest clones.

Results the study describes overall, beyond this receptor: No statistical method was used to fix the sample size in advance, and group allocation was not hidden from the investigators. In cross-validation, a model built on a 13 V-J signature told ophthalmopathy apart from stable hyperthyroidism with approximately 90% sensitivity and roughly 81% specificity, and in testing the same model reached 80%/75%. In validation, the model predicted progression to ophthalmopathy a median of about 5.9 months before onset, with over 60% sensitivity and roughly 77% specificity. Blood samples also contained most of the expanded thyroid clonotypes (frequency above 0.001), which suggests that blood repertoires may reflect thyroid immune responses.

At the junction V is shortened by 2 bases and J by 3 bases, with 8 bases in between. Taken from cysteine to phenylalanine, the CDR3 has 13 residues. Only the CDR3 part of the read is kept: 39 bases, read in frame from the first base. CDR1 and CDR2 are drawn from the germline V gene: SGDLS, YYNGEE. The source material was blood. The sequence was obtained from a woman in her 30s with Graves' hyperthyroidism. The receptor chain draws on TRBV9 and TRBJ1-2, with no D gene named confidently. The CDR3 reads CASSVTDDYGYTF. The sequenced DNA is TGTGCCAGCAGCGTCACAGATGACTATGGCTACACCTTC.